This entry lists 3 T cell receptor beta chains sequenced from one sample in a study of T cell responses to AZD1222 COVID-19 vaccine. The table came from immunoSEQ multiplex PCR; TCRdb's copy has only in-frame clones and leaves some out. This sample yields around 150,000 clones, of which about 90% are seen a single time; approximately 4.3% belongs to the top ten. The sequencing used peripheral blood, collected 28 days after the second AZD1222 dose. These receptors were taken from an adult who received the AZD1222 COVID-19 vaccine.

Details on this clone: Distinct nucleotide sequences in the sample also encode this CDR3. The chain employs TRBV19 and TRBJ2-7, with 11 bases fitting TRBD2. With V trimmed by 4 bases and J by 4 bases, 3 bases remained unmatched. The CDR3 loop spans 14 amino acids. The germline CDR1 and CDR2 sequences are LNHDA and SQIVND (reference sequence). CDR3 residues: CASSTGTSGYEQYF. CDR3 nucleotide sequence: TGTGCCAGTAGTACCGGGACTAGCGGTTACGAGCAGTACTTC.

This chain uses TRBV4-1 with TRBJ2-1; 11 bases are a match to TRBD2. Germline CDR1 MGHRA, CDR2 YSYEKL. The CDR3 is made up of 19 amino acids. The trim removed 4 bases at V and 6 bases at J, leaving 17 bases unmatched. DNA for the CDR3: TGCGCCAGCAGCCGGAAAAGTTTTAGCGGGGGGGCCGAAGTCAATGAGCAGTTCTTC. Its protein is CASSRKSFSGGAEVNEQFF.

V usage is TRBV5-1 and J usage is TRBJ2-3; D could derive from TRBD1 or TRBD2 (5 bases each). There are 14 residues in the CDR3. V lost 3 bases and J lost 5, with 13 bases in between. From germline, CDR1 is SGHRS and CDR2 YFSETQ. The chain's CDR3 is CASSSGTEEDTQYF. In DNA, the CDR3 is TGCGCCAGCAGCTCCGGGACGGAAGAAGATACGCAGTATTTT. Full variable domain (outside the CDR3, taken from reference TRBV5-1 and TRBJ2-3): KAGVTQTPRYLIKTRGQQVTLSCSPISGHRSVSWYQQTPGQGLQFLFEYFSETQRNKGNFPGRFSGRQFSNSRSEMNVSTLELGDSALYLCASSSGTEEDTQYFGPGTRLTVL.